This T cell receptor (beta chain) was identified in a study of blood T cell repertoires in COVID-19. At the level of the study: Acute-phase and convalescent COVID-19 samples originated in the United States, Italy and Spain. T cells, B-cell-depleted T cells, or PBMCs supplied cDNA or gDNA.

The V end was cut by 4 bases, the J end by 0 bases, with 22 bases between. The CDR3 contains 18 residues. In germline, CDR1 is GTSNPN, CDR2 SVGIG (reference sequence). Per the original methods: Amplification of reference gene primers provided the estimated nucleated cell counts. Libraries were prepared by immunoSEQ multiplex PCR; TCRdb keeps only in-frame clonotypes and omits some of them. The V and J calls and clone size come from that table; D and trimming were worked out from the DNA. Of tens of thousands of clones listed, 85% to 95% are singletons. The sample holds one count of this clone. The chain joins TRBV30 to TRBJ2-1, with D tentatively TRBD2 (5 bases). The TCR sequence derives from a human donor in a cohort sampled during active COVID-19. Material for sequencing was peripheral blood. CDR3 region: CAWTIGITYSSSYNEQFF. The CDR3 nucleotides are TGTGCCTGGACTATCGGGATCACCTACTCTAGCTCCTACAATGAGCAGTTCTTC.